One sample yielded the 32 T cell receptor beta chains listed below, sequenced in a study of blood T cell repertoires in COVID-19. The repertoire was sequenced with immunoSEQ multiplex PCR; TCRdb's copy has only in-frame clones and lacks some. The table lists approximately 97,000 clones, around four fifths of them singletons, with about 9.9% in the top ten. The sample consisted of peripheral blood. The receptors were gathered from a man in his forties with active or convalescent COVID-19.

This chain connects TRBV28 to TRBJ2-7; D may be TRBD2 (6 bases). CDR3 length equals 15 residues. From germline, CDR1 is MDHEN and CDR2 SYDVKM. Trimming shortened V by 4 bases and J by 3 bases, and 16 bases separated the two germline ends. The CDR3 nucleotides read TGTGCCAGCAGTTCCATGGGGGGAAATGGCTACGAGCAGTACTTC. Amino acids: CASSSMGGNGYEQYF.

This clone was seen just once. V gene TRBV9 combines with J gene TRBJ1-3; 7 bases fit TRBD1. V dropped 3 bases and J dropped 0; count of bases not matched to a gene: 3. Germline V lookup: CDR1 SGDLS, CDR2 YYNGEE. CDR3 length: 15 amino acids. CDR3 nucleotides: TGTGCCAGCAGCGCGGGACAGTTCTCTGGAAACACCATATATTTT. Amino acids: CASSAGQFSGNTIYF.

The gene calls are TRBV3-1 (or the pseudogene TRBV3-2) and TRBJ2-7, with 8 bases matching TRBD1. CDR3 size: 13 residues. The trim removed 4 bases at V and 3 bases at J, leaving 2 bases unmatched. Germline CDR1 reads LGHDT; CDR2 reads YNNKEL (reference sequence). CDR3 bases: TGTGCCAGCAGCCCGACAGGGGTCTACGAGCAGTACTTC. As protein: CASSPTGVYEQYF.

The CDR3 reads CASSYLGGDQPQHF. DNA for the CDR3: TGTGCCAGCTCATATTTGGGGGGGGATCAGCCCCAGCATTTT. The chain employs TRBV18 and TRBJ1-5, with D maybe TRBD1 (5 bases). The germline V gene encodes CDR1 KGHSH and CDR2 LQKENI. The CDR3 length is 14 residues. Trimming cost V 5 bases and J 5 bases, with 13 bases left between them.

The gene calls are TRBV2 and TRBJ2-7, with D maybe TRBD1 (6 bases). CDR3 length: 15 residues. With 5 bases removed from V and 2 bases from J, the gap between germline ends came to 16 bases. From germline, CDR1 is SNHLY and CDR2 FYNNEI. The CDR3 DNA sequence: TGTGCCAGCAGTTTCAAGACAGGAGCACCCTACGAGCAGTACTTC. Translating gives CASSFKTGAPYEQYF.

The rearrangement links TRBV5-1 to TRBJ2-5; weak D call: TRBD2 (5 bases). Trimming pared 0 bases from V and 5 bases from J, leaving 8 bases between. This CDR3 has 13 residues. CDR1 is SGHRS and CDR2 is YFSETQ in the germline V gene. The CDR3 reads CASSLEWRETQYF. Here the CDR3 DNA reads TGCGCCAGCAGCTTGGAATGGAGGGAGACCCAGTACTTC.

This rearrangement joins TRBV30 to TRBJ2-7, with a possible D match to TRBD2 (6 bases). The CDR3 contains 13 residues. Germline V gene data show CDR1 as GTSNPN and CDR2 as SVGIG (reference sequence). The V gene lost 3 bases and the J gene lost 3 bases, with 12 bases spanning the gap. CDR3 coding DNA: TGTGCCTGGAGACCTTGGGGGGTCTACGAGCAGTACTTC. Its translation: CAWRPWGVYEQYF.

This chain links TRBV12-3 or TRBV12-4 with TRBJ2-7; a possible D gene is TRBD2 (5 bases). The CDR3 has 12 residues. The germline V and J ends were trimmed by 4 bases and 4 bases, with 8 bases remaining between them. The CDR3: CASSYRDYEQYF. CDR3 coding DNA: TGTGCCAGCAGTTATCGGGATTACGAGCAGTACTTC.

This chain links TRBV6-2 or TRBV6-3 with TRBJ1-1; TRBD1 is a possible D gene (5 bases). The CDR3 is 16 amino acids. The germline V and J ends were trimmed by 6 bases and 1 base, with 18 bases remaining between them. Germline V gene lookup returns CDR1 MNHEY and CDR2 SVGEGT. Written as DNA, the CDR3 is TGTGCCAGCAGCCTAGGGACTTCACCGGGGAACACTGAAGCTTTCTTT. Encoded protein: CASSLGTSPGNTEAFF.

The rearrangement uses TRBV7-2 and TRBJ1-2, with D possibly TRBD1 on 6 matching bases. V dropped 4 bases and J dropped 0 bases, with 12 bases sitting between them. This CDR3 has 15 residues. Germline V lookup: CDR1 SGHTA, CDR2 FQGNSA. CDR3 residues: CASSSHQGPNYGYTF. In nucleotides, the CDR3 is TGTGCCAGCAGCTCCCACCAGGGGCCTAACTATGGCTACACCTTC.

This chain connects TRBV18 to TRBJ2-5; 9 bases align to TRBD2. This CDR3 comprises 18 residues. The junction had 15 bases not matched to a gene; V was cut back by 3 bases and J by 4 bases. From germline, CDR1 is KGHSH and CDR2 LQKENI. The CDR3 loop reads CASSPPPMWVAGVETQYF. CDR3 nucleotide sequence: TGTGCCAGCTCACCTCCCCCCATGTGGGTAGCGGGGGTAGAGACCCAGTACTTC.

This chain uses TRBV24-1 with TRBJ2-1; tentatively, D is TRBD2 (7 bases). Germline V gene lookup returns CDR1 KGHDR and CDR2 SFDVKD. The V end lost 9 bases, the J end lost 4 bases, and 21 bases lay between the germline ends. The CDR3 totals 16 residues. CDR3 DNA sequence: TGTGCCACCCCGAAGGGGGAGGGTGGCCCTTACAATGAGCAGTTCTTC. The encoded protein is CATPKGEGGPYNEQFF.

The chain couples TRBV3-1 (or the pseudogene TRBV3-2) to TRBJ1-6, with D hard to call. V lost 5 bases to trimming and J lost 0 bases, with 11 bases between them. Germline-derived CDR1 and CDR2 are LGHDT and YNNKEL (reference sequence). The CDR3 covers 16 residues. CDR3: CASSSRRGSYNSPLHF. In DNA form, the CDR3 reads TGTGCCAGCAGCAGTAGACGGGGCTCCTATAATTCACCCCTCCACTTT.

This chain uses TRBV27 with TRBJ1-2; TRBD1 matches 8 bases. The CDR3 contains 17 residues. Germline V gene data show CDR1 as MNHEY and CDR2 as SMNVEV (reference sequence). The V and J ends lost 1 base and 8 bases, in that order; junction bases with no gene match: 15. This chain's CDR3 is CASSLLTGQGFTSGYTF. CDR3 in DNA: TGTGCCAGCAGTTTATTAACCGGACAGGGTTTTACGTCCGGCTACACCTTC.

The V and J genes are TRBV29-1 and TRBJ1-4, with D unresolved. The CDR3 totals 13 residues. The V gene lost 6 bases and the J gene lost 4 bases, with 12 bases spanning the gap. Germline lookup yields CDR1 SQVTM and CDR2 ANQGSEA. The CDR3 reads CSVGGTLNEKLFF. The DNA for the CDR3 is TGCAGCGTCGGCGGTACTCTTAATGAAAAACTGTTTTTT.

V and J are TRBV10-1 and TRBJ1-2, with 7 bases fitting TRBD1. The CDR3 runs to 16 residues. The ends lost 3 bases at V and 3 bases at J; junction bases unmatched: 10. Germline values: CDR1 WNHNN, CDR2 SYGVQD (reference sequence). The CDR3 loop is CASSDHCTGTDYGYTF. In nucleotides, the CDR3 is TGCGCCAGCAGTGATCATTGCACCGGGACAGACTATGGCTACACCTTC.

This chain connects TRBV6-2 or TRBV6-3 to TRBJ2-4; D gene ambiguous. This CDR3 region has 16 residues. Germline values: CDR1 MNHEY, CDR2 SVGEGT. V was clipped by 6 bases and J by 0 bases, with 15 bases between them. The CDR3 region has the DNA TGTGCCAGCAGCCGGGCTGATACTCTAGCCAAAAACATTCAGTACTTC. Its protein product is CASSRADTLAKNIQYF.

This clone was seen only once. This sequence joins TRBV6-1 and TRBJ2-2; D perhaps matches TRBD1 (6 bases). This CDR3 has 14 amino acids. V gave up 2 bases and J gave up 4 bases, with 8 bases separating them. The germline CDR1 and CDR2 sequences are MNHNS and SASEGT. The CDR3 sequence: CASSEQTGTGELFF. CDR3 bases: TGTGCCAGCAGTGAACAGACAGGCACCGGGGAGCTGTTTTTT.

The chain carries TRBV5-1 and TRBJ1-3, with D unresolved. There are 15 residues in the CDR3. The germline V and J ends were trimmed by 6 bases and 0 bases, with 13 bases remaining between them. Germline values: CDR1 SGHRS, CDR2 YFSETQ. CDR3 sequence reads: CASTVGPPSGNTIYF. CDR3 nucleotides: TGCGCCAGCACCGTTGGGCCCCCCTCTGGAAACACCATATATTTT.

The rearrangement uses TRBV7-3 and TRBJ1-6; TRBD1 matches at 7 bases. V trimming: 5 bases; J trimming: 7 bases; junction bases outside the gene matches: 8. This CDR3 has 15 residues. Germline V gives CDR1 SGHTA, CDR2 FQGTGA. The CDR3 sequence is CASSEYRDSNSPLHF. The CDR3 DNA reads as TGTGCCAGCAGCGAATACCGGGACAGCAATTCACCCCTCCACTTT.

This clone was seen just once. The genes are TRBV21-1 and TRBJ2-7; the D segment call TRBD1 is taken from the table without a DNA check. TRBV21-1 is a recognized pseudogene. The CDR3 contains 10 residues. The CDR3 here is CASVHPVQYF. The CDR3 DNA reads TGTGCCAGCGTACATCCCGTGCAGTACTTC.

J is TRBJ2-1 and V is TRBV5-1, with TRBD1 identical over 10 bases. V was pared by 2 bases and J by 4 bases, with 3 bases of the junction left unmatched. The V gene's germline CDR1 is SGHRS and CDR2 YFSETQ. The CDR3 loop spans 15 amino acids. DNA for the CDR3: TGCGCCAGCAGCTTAGGACAGGGGGTTTACAATGAGCAGTTCTTC. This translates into CASSLGQGVYNEQFF. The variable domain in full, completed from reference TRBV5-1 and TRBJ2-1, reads KAGVTQTPRYLIKTRGQQVTLSCSPISGHRSVSWYQQTPGQGLQFLFEYFSETQRNKGNFPGRFSGRQFSNSRSEMNVSTLELGDSALYLCASSLGQGVYNEQFFGPGTRLTVL.

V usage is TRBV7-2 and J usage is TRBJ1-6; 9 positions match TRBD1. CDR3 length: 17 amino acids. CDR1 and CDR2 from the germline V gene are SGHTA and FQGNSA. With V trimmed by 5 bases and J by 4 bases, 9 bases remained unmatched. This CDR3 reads CASSPQQGARYNSPLHF. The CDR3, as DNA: TGTGCCAGCAGCCCGCAACAGGGGGCAAGGTATAATTCACCCCTCCACTTT.

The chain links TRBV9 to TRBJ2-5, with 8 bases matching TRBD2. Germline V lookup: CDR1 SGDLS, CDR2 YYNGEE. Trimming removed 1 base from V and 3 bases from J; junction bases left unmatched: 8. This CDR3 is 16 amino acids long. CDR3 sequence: CASSVSGGAGEETQYF. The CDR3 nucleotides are TGTGCCAGCAGCGTATCCGGGGGGGCAGGCGAAGAGACCCAGTACTTC. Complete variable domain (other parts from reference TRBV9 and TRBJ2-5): DSGVTQTPKHLITATGQRVTLRCSPRSGDLSVYWYQQSLDQGLQFLIQYYNGEERAKGNILERFSAQQFPDLHSELNLSSLELGDSALYFCASSVSGGAGEETQYFGPGTRLLVL.

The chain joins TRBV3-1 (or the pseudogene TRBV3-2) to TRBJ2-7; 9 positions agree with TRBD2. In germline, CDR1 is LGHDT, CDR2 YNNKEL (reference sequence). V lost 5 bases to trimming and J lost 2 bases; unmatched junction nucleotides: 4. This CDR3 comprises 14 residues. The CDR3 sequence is CASSYLAGAYEQYF. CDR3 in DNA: TGTGCCAGCAGCTACTTAGCGGGGGCCTACGAGCAGTACTTC.

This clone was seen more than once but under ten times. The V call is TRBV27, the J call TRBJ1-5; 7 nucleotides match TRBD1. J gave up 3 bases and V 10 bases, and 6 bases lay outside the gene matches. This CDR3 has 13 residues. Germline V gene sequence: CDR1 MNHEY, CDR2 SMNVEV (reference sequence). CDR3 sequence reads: CAIAGGYNQPQHF. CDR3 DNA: TGTGCCATCGCAGGGGGGTACAATCAGCCCCAGCATTTT.

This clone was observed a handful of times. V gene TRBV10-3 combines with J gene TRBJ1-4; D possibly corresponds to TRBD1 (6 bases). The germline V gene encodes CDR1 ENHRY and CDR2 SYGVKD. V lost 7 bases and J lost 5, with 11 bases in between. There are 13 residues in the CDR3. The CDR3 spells CAIKRTENEKLFF. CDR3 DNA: TGTGCCATCAAGCGGACAGAGAATGAAAAACTGTTTTTT.

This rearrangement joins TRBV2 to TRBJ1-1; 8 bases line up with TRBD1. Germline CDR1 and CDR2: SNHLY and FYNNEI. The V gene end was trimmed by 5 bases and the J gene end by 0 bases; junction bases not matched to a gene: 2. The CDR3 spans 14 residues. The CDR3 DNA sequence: TGTGCCAGCAGTAAGACAGGGGTGAACACTGAAGCTTTCTTT. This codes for CASSKTGVNTEAFF.

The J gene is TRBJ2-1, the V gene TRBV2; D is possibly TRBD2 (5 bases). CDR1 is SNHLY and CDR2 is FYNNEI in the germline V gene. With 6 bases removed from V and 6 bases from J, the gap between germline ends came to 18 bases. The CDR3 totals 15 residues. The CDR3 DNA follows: TGTGCCAGCAGGACGGGGTCCGTCGCCTCCAATGAGCAGTTCTTC. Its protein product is CASRTGSVASNEQFF.

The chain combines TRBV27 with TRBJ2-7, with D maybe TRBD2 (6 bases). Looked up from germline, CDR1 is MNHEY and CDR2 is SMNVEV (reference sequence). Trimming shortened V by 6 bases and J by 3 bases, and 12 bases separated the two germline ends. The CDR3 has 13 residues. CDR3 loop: CASSLMGGYEQYF. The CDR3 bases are TGTGCCAGCAGCCTTATGGGGGGCTACGAGCAGTACTTC.

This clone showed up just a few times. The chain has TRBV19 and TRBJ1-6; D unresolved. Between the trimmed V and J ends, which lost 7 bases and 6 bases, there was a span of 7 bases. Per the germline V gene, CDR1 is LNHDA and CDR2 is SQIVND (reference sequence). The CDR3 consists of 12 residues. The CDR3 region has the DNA TGTGCCAGTAATACTCTTAATTCACCCCTCCACTTT. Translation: CASNTLNSPLHF.

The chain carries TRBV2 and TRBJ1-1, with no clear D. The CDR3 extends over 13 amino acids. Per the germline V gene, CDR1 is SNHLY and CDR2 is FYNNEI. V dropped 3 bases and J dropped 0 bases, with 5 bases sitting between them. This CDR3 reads CASSDRLNTEAFF. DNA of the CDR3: TGTGCCAGCAGTGACAGATTGAACACTGAAGCTTTCTTT.